The source of this T cell receptor (beta chain) is a study of blood T cell repertoires in COVID-19. Cohorts were assigned according to the clinical history that participants reported. The table came from immunoSEQ multiplex PCR; TCRdb's copy has only in-frame clones and leaves some out. Of around 400,000 clones in the sample, 70% to 90% were seen once. The CDR3 length is 16 residues. The germline CDR1 and CDR2 sequences are SSHAT and FNYEAQ (reference sequence). J was trimmed by 9 bases and V by 1 base; bases with no gene match: 5. Material for sequencing was PBMCs or T cells enriched from blood (not recorded which). The sequence was obtained from a woman between 18 and 29 years old who had been exposed to COVID-19. This chain joins TRBV7-7 and TRBJ2-1; TRBD2 agrees at 14 bases. Here the CDR3 DNA reads TGTGCCAGCAGCTTAGAGGGGACTAGCGGGAGTTCTGAGCAGTTCTTC. Translating it yields CASSLEGTSGSSEQFF.